The 20 T cell receptor beta chains given below trace back to one sample, sequenced in a study of PD-1 blockade in classical Hodgkin lymphoma (dated by TCRdb to about 2020). The time point label corresponds to: cycle 4 day 1 (C4D1), after less than 7 weeks of nivolumab. Every trial patient had relapsed following autologous stem cell transplantation, and prior brentuximab vedotin exposure was what differed among cohorts A, B and C. Libraries came from the immunoSEQ multiplex PCR assay. TCRdb holds this immuneACCESS table with in-frame rearrangements only. Some clones are missing; in checked studies, unresolved V genes explain under half, and the rest has no known cause. This sample has tens of thousands of clones in its table, and about four fifths of those were observed once. The ten biggest clones cover roughly 16% of the sample. The sequenced sample was peripheral blood mononuclear cells (PBMCs), obtained before the fourth cycle of nivolumab. The source of these receptors is a human donor with classical Hodgkin lymphoma.

CDR3 sequence: CASRSRQASSYEQYF. The CDR3 DNA reads as TGTGCCAGCAGGTCAAGACAGGCAAGCTCCTACGAGCAGTACTTC. The chain uses TRBV27 and TRBJ2-7; possibly TRBD1 for D (6 bases). This CDR3 is 15 amino acids long. With 6 bases removed from V and 0 bases from J, the gap between germline ends came to 15 bases. Germline CDR1 reads MNHEY; CDR2 reads SMNVEV (reference sequence).

The chain links TRBV28 to TRBJ2-3, with D perhaps being TRBD1 or TRBD2 (5 bases each). Germline V gene lookup returns CDR1 MDHEN and CDR2 SYDVKM. V was shortened by 5 bases and J by 9 bases, with 12 bases between the two germline ends. The CDR3 has 12 amino acids. The chain's CDR3 is CASSPPGTTQYF. The CDR3 bases are TGTGCCAGCAGTCCCCCCGGGACCACGCAGTATTTT.

This clone has more than one count but fewer than ten. The genes are TRBV27 and TRBJ2-7; TRBD2 matches 8 bases. CDR3 size: 15 residues. J lost 2 bases, V lost 5 bases, and 8 bases had no gene match. CDR1 and CDR2 (germline): MNHEY, SMNVEV (reference sequence). The CDR3 bases are TGTGCCAGCAGTGACTACCGGGAGGGCACCTACGAGCAGTACTTC. This gives the protein CASSDYREGTYEQYF.

The count of this clone is one. This chain links TRBV28 with TRBJ2-7, with 14 nucleotides matching TRBD2. This CDR3 is 15 amino acids long. V was clipped by 5 bases and J by 6 bases; unmatched bases: 6. Looked up from germline, CDR1 is MDHEN and CDR2 is SYDVKM. The CDR3 bases are TGTGCCAGCAGTCCTCGGACTAGCGGGAGGATCGAGCAGTACTTC. This codes for CASSPRTSGRIEQYF.

This clone is medium-sized. The chain has TRBV19 and TRBJ1-2, with D unresolved. The CDR3 contains 14 residues. Trimming took 2 bases from V and 1 from J, leaving 8 bases between them. Germline loops: CDR1 LNHDA, CDR2 SQIVND (reference sequence). For the CDR3, the DNA is TGTGCCAGTAGTATAACCGGGGTTAACTATGGCTACACCTTC. Translating gives CASSITGVNYGYTF.

With respect to this clone: Other DNA sequences of this sample code for an identical CDR3. The rearrangement uses TRBV5-1 and TRBJ2-5, with D hard to call. Germline values: CDR1 SGHRS, CDR2 YFSETQ. Trimming removed 0 bases from V and 2 bases from J, with 8 bases in between. The CDR3 totals 14 residues. Here the CDR3 reads CASSLAAGQETQYF. CDR3 in DNA: TGCGCCAGCAGCTTGGCCGCCGGTCAAGAGACCCAGTACTTC.

In DNA, the CDR3 is TGTGCCAGTATAAACAGCGGCTATGGCTACACCTTC. Encoded protein: CASINSGYGYTF. The J gene is TRBJ1-2, the V gene TRBV19; no clear D. The CDR3 sequence is 12 residues long. Germline V gene data show CDR1 as LNHDA and CDR2 as SQIVND (reference sequence). The V and J ends lost 7 bases and 4 bases respectively, with 10 bases between them.

The rearrangement links TRBV4-1 to TRBJ1-2; D possibly corresponds to TRBD1 (6 bases). Germline CDR1 and CDR2: MGHRA and YSYEKL. CDR3 length equals 18 residues. V was cut by 7 bases and J by 4 bases, with 28 bases left in between. CDR3 bases: TGCGCCAGCACCACAAGGCACCCTATGGGGGCCCCACTCTATGGCTACACCTTC. Its protein product is CASTTRHPMGAPLYGYTF.

The rearrangement uses TRBV5-1 and TRBJ1-2, with 11 bases matching TRBD1. This CDR3 is 15 amino acids long. Germline trimming cut 4 bases from V and 7 bases from J; bases unmatched to any gene: 9. Germline CDR1 is SGHRS and CDR2 is YFSETQ. The CDR3 loop reads CASSTPGQGVSGYTF. The CDR3 DNA sequence: TGCGCCAGCAGCACCCCGGGACAGGGGGTTTCTGGCTACACCTTC.

In this sample, this clone turned up once. The genes are TRBV6-5 and TRBJ2-7, with 8 bases that match TRBD2. The CDR3 consists of 15 residues. The germline CDR1 and CDR2 sequences are MNHEY and SVGAGI. The V gene end was trimmed by 6 bases and the J gene end by 3 bases; junction bases not matched to a gene: 10. The CDR3 is CASSSYAGGLYEQYF. CDR3 coding DNA: TGTGCCAGCAGCTCCTACGCGGGAGGACTCTACGAGCAGTACTTC.

The rearrangement joins TRBV19 to TRBJ1-5, with D unclear. V lost 5 bases and J lost 6, with 17 bases in between. The CDR3 length is 15 residues. Germline V CDR1 and CDR2: LNHDA, SQIVND (reference sequence). The CDR3 sequence is CASSWIPSLGQPQHF. The CDR3 region has the DNA TGTGCCAGTAGTTGGATCCCTTCCTTGGGTCAGCCCCAGCATTTT.

The V call is TRBV6-1, the J call TRBJ1-1; 7 nucleotides align to TRBD1. The CDR3 runs to 17 residues. V was clipped by 4 bases and J by 1 base; unmatched bases: 12. The germline gives CDR1 MNHNS, CDR2 SASEGT. In DNA, the CDR3 is TGTGCCAGCAGTGCATTTATGGGGACAGTAAAGAACACTGAAGCTTTCTTT. Its protein product is CASSAFMGTVKNTEAFF.

This rearrangement joins TRBV6-4 to TRBJ2-1; TRBD1 is a possible D gene (6 bases). The V and J ends lost 4 bases and 4 bases respectively, with 8 bases between them. The CDR3 contains 13 residues. Germline V lookup: CDR1 MRHNA, CDR2 SNTAGT. The CDR3 sequence: CASSGTAYNEQFF. CDR3 DNA sequence: TGTGCCAGCAGTGGGACAGCGTACAATGAGCAGTTCTTC.

In DNA form, the CDR3 reads TGTGCCAGCAGGGGGAAGGGACTAGCCAAAAACATTCAGTACTTC. This sequence encodes CASRGKGLAKNIQYF. The chain carries TRBV28 and TRBJ2-4, with D possibly TRBD2 on 6 matching bases. Trimming removed 6 bases at V and 0 bases at J, with 12 bases between. This CDR3 region has 15 residues. The germline V gene has CDR1 MDHEN and CDR2 SYDVKM.

This clone came up a few times. The chain combines TRBV19 with TRBJ2-3, with no clear D. Germline values: CDR1 LNHDA, CDR2 SQIVND (reference sequence). This CDR3 has 15 amino acids. Trimming stripped 3 bases from V and 4 bases from J, with 14 bases between. The CDR3 region is CASSMDRKQADTQYF. In DNA form, the CDR3 reads TGTGCCAGTAGTATGGATCGCAAGCAGGCAGATACGCAGTATTTT.

The rearrangement joins TRBV7-2 to TRBJ2-1, with 7 positions matching TRBD2. The CDR3 spans 14 residues. J gave up 8 bases and V 0 bases, and 4 bases lay outside the gene matches. Germline V gene lookup returns CDR1 SGHTA and CDR2 FQGNSA. The CDR3 is CASSLAGGPHEQFF. DNA for the CDR3: TGTGCCAGCAGCTTAGCGGGAGGGCCCCATGAGCAGTTCTTC.

V usage is TRBV7-9 and J usage is TRBJ1-4, with 7 bases matching TRBD1. The CDR3 sequence is 16 residues long. V gave up 5 bases and J gave up 0 bases; unmatched junction bases: 6. Germline V gene sequence: CDR1 SEHNR, CDR2 FQNEAQ (reference sequence). The CDR3 loop reads CASSRRQGTTNEKLFF. CDR3 bases: TGTGCCAGCAGCCGAAGACAGGGAACAACTAATGAAAAACTGTTTTTT.

The chain employs TRBV19 and TRBJ2-3; D ambiguous. This CDR3 is built from 13 residues. The V end lost 3 bases, the J end lost 6 bases, and 10 bases lay between the germline ends. The germline gives CDR1 LNHDA, CDR2 SQIVND (reference sequence). CDR3 DNA: TGTGCCAGTAGTATTAGGCCGGGTGATACGCAGTATTTT. It specifies CASSIRPGDTQYF.

This sequence joins TRBV19 and TRBJ1-3; D is uncertain. From germline, CDR1 is LNHDA and CDR2 SQIVND (reference sequence). Trimming cost V 1 base and J 0 bases, with 7 bases left between them. The CDR3 runs to 15 residues. In DNA, the CDR3 is TGTGCCAGTAGTATAGGAAGAATCTCTGGAAACACCATATATTTT. Protein sequence: CASSIGRISGNTIYF.

A note on this clone: The sample has other DNA sequences that encode this CDR3 too. This chain uses TRBV6-1 with TRBJ2-1, with D unresolved. Germline V gives CDR1 MNHNS, CDR2 SASEGT. The CDR3 contains 11 residues. V gave up 3 bases and J gave up 7 bases, with 4 bases separating them. The CDR3 nucleotides read TGTGCCAGCAGTGACTTGAATGAGCAGTTCTTC. Protein sequence: CASSDLNEQFF.